These 6 T cell receptor beta chains were all obtained from the same sample, sequenced in a study of pediatric ulcerative colitis (dated by TCRdb to the late 2010s). The library was produced with the immunoSEQ multiplex PCR assay. This immuneACCESS table, as held by TCRdb, lists in-frame sequences with V and J called but not all clones. Of the missing ones, under half trace to an unresolved V gene in checked studies; the others have no known cause. This sample holds around 64,000 clones; 85% to 90% were observed only once. Clones ranked in the top ten supply under 3.5% of the sample. The sample taken for sequencing was blood. The receptors stem from a boy younger than 18 with severe ulcerative colitis.

The chain carries TRBV9 and TRBJ2-7, with D perhaps given as TRBD1 or TRBD2 (5 bases each). V was shortened by 4 bases and J by 5 bases, with 19 bases between the two germline ends. CDR3 length: 15 amino acids. Germline V gene data show CDR1 as SGDLS and CDR2 as YYNGEE. The CDR3: CASSLGTTPTNEQYF. In DNA, the CDR3 is TGTGCCAGCAGCCTCGGGACGACGCCGACTAACGAGCAGTACTTC.

The chain joins TRBV4-2 to TRBJ2-2; D ambiguous. The CDR3 has 15 residues. Germline CDR1 LGHNA, CDR2 YNFKEQ. V lost 1 base, J lost 5 bases, and 11 bases lay in between. The CDR3 loop reads CASSQVGGITGELFF. As DNA, the CDR3 is TGTGCCAGCAGCCAAGTTGGCGGAATTACCGGGGAGCTGTTTTTT.

V is TRBV12-2 and J is TRBJ2-7; the D call of TRBD2 is as the table states it, not checked on the DNA. TRBV12-2 is an annotated pseudogene. CDR3 size: 18 residues. CDR3 amino acids: CASRKVPGLAGDSYEQYF. CDR3 in DNA: TGTGCAAGTCGCAAAGTGCCGGGACTAGCGGGAGACTCCTACGAGCAGTACTTC.

This clone appeared once. The V gene is TRBV2, the J gene TRBJ2-2, with 13 positions matching TRBD2. The CDR3 consists of 17 residues. Trimming removed 10 bases from V and 4 bases from J; junction bases left unmatched: 12. Germline assignment: CDR1 SNHLY and CDR2 FYNNEI. The CDR3 here is CAKQAPGLAGPTGELFF. In nucleotides, the CDR3 is TGTGCCAAACAAGCTCCGGGACTAGCGGGGCCCACCGGGGAGCTGTTTTTT.

The chain carries TRBV5-1 and TRBJ2-2; the match to TRBD1 covers 9 bases. CDR1 and CDR2 from the germline V gene are SGHRS and YFSETQ. CDR3 length: 17 amino acids. V trimming: 2 bases; J trimming: 6 bases; junction bases outside the gene matches: 11. As DNA, the CDR3 is TGCGCCAGCAGCTTCTATCCGGGACAGGGAATGTCCGGGGAGCTGTTTTTT. It yields the protein CASSFYPGQGMSGELFF.

The chain carries TRBV21-1 and TRBJ2-1; the table assigns TRBD2, which was not confirmed against the DNA. TRBV21-1 represents a pseudogene. This CDR3 has 17 residues. The DNA for the CDR3 is TGTGCCAGCAGCATCCCCGGACTAGCGGGACACTACAATGAGCAGTTCTTC. Protein sequence: CASSIPGLAGHYNEQFF.